Shown below are 9 T cell receptor beta chains from a single sample sequenced in a study of T cells after yellow fever vaccination. TCRdb recomputed calls from the 5' RACE reads with MiXCR, one row per CDR3 protein. The sample includes some 670,000 distinct CDR3 sequences, 9% to 15% of them seen just once. This specimen was PBMCs, taken on the day of the yellow fever booster vaccination. The receptor set was obtained from a man aged 25 to 40 who received the YFV17D yellow fever vaccine.

This clonotype was seen more than once but under ten times. The V call is TRBV6-5, the J call TRBJ2-3; the match to TRBD2 covers 8 bases. Germline V gene lookup returns CDR1 MNHEY and CDR2 SVGAGI. The CDR3 sequence is 15 residues long. The J segment lost 4 bases and the V segment lost 2 bases, leaving 5 bases of the junction unmatched. CDR3: CASSYQAGGSDTQYF. CDR3 sequence (DNA): TGTGCCAGCAGTTACCAGGCGGGAGGATCAGATACGCAGTATTTT.

The chain has TRBV7-2 and TRBJ1-2; TRBD1 agrees at 7 bases. CDR3 length: 15 residues. The germline V gene has CDR1 SGHTA and CDR2 FQGNSA. V lost 5 bases to trimming and J lost 2 bases; unmatched junction nucleotides: 8. The CDR3 nucleotides read TGTGCCAGCAGCGTGCACCGGGACAGCAACTATGGCTACACCTTC. This encodes CASSVHRDSNYGYTF.

This clonotype was detected ten times or more. The chain carries TRBV20-1 and TRBJ1-4; TRBD1 is a possible D gene (6 bases). The V and J ends lost 5 bases and 1 base respectively, with 8 bases between them. Germline CDR1 is DFQATT and CDR2 is SNEGSKA (reference sequence). The length of the CDR3 is 13 residues. DNA for the CDR3: TGCAGTGCTGAACAGGGAACTAATGAAAAACTGTTTTTT. It specifies CSAEQGTNEKLFF.

This clonotype was seen a few times. This chain joins TRBV12-3 or TRBV12-4 and TRBJ2-3; D is undetermined. The CDR3 runs 15 residues. With 11 bases removed from V and 5 bases from J, the gap between germline ends came to 23 bases. The CDR3 protein is CAGSKTGRLLDTQYF. Written as DNA, the CDR3 is TGTGCCGGCTCAAAAACTGGGCGTTTATTAGATACGCAGTATTTT.

Only a few counts were recorded for this clonotype. This chain uses TRBV7-2 with TRBJ2-7, with D uncertain. The CDR3 is 13 residues long. Germline V gene sequence: CDR1 SGHTA, CDR2 FQGNSA. Trimming cost V 3 bases and J 3 bases, with 9 bases left between them. This chain's CDR3 is CASSFDNRYEQYF. The CDR3 DNA follows: TGTGCCAGCAGCTTCGACAATCGCTACGAGCAGTACTTC.

This clonotype was counted a few times. This chain connects TRBV6-5 to TRBJ2-2, with 8 bases identical to TRBD1. Germline CDR1 MNHEY, CDR2 SVGAGI. CDR3 length: 15 amino acids. The J segment lost 6 bases and the V segment lost 2 bases, leaving 5 bases of the junction unmatched. The CDR3 DNA reads TGTGCCAGCAGTTACGTAGAACAGGGGGCCGGGGAGCTGTTTTTT. As protein: CASSYVEQGAGELFF.

The rearrangement joins TRBV28 to TRBJ2-1, with D unresolved. Germline V gene lookup returns CDR1 MDHEN and CDR2 SYDVKM. This CDR3 region has 17 residues. V was pared by 4 bases and J by 0 bases, with 16 bases between. The CDR3 sequence is CASSSLLTASSYNEQFF. In nucleotides, the CDR3 is TGTGCCAGCAGTTCCCTCTTGACTGCAAGCTCCTACAATGAGCAGTTCTTC. The variable domain in full, completed from reference TRBV28 and TRBJ2-1, reads DVKVTQSSRYLVKRTGEKVFLECVQDMDHENMFWYRQDPGLGLRLIYFSYDVKMKEKGDIPEGYSVSREKKERFSLILESASTNQTSMYLCASSSLLTASSYNEQFFGPGTRLTVL.

This clonotype appeared a few times. The chain carries TRBV5-4 and TRBJ2-5; perhaps TRBD2 as D (7 bases). Trimming took 2 bases from V and 2 from J, leaving 28 bases between them. The CDR3 runs 20 residues. Germline values: CDR1 SGHNT, CDR2 YYREEE (reference sequence). The DNA for the CDR3 is TGTGCCAGCAGCTTTAAGTACCCCGTTACCGGGGGGCGCCAACAAGAGACCCAGTACTTC. Its protein is CASSFKYPVTGGRQQETQYF.

The genes are TRBV23-1 and TRBJ1-4, with D uncertain. TRBV23-1 is reported as an ORF; its role is uncertain. The CDR3 spans 17 residues. V dropped 3 bases and J dropped 5 bases, with 19 bases sitting between them. The CDR3 is CASSHTTWAPRNEKLFF. In DNA, the CDR3 is TGCGCCAGCAGTCATACGACTTGGGCTCCGCGAAATGAAAAACTGTTTTTT.